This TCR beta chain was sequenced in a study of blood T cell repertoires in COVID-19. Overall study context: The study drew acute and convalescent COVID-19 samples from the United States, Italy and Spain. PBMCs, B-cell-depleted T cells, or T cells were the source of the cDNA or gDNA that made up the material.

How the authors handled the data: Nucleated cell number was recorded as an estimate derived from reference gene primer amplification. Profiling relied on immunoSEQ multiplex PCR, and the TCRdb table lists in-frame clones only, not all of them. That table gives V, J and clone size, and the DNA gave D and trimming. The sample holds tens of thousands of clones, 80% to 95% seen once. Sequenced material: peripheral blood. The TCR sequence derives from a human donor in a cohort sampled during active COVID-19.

In nucleotides, the CDR3 is TGTGCCACCAGTGATCCAACTCGGACTAGCGGGAGGGCAGGCGATGAGCAGTTCTTC. Translation gives CATSDPTRTSGRAGDEQFF. The J gene is TRBJ2-1, the V gene TRBV24-1; 15 bases are a match to TRBD2. After removal of 3 bases from V and 8 bases from J, the junction contained 13 bases not matched to a gene. The CDR3 loop spans 19 amino acids. The germline V gene encodes CDR1 KGHDR and CDR2 SFDVKD.